This T cell receptor beta chain stems from a study of OX40 agonist ivuxolimab in advanced cancers. For the study at large: The treatment was a fully human IgG2 OX40 agonist, ivuxolimab. Patients achieving partial responses numbered three: one hepatocellular carcinoma case and two cutaneous melanoma cases. Study-wide results and caveats: There were also nonresponders showing low normalized T-cell clonal expansion. Among the lowest peripheral clonal expansion occurred in 0.1-3.0 mg/kg partial responders.

Germline V gene sequence: CDR1 LGHNA, CDR2 YNFKEQ. The V gene end was trimmed by 0 bases and the J gene end by 2 bases; junction bases not matched to a gene: 15. The length of the CDR3 is 19 residues. Profiled with immunoSEQ multiplex PCR; TCRdb holds only in-frame clones, not every one. The table has about 37,000 clones, approximately 80% seen once. In regard to this clone: Antigen unknown.

The chain has TRBV4-2 and TRBJ2-5; 7 bases are a match to TRBD2. The TCR sequence derives from an adult with an advanced solid tumor such as melanoma, head and neck, liver or kidney cancer. The specimen comprised CD4+ or CD8+ T cells sorted from blood, sampled in a trial of the OX40 agonist ivuxolimab. In DNA, the CDR3 is TGTGCCAGCAGCCAAGATCTATCTTCTAGCGGCCGGGTACAAGAGACCCAGTACTTC. Protein: CASSQDLSSSGRVQETQYF.